One sample yielded the 6 T cell receptor beta chains listed below, sequenced in a study of graft-versus-host responses after intestinal transplantation. Their target antigens are unknown. The data were produced by immunoSEQ multiplex PCR, yet TCRdb's version contains in-frame clones alone and is incomplete. The table shows over 40,000 clones, with roughly 96% occurring only once. Sequenced material: unstimulated CD8+ T cells sorted from spleen or lymph node cells, taken before transplant. Receptor source: a human donor who was the organ donor for an intestinal transplant.

The J gene is TRBJ2-1, the V gene TRBV27, with D possibly TRBD2 on 6 matching bases. CDR1 and CDR2 from the germline V gene are MNHEY and SMNVEV (reference sequence). The CDR3 covers 13 residues. V gave up 2 bases and J gave up 7 bases, with 9 bases separating them. The CDR3 here is CASSLTSRNEQFF. CDR3 nucleotide sequence: TGTGCCAGCAGTTTAACTAGCAGGAATGAGCAGTTCTTC.

J is TRBJ2-3 and V is TRBV9; D gene unclear. V was clipped by 3 bases and J by 1 base, with 6 bases between them. The CDR3 runs 13 residues. CDR1 SGDLS and CDR2 YYNGEE come from the germline V gene. This CDR3 is CASSGTGTDTQYF. The CDR3, as DNA: TGTGCCAGCAGCGGCACAGGCACAGATACGCAGTATTTT.

This clone is a singleton in its sample. The chain combines TRBV9 with TRBJ2-3, with TRBD1 identical over 7 bases. V trimming: 4 bases; J trimming: 6 bases; junction bases outside the gene matches: 5. The germline V gene has CDR1 SGDLS and CDR2 YYNGEE. This CDR3 has 13 amino acids. CDR3 region: CASSSGTVDTQYF. CDR3 sequence (DNA): TGTGCCAGCAGCTCCGGGACAGTCGATACGCAGTATTTT.

The chain has TRBV5-8 and TRBJ2-3; D uncertain. The CDR3 is 18 amino acids. Trimming took off 2 bases at V and 1 base at J, with 20 bases between the two ends. Germline CDR1 SGHTS, CDR2 YDEGEE. The CDR3 region is CASSFAAYGVPRTDTQYF. The CDR3 region has the DNA TGTGCCAGCAGCTTCGCCGCGTATGGAGTACCTCGCACAGATACGCAGTATTTT.

The chain links TRBV4-3 to TRBJ2-7; TRBD1 matches 8 bases. With V trimmed by 1 base and J by 2 bases, 1 base remained unmatched. The CDR3 length is 14 residues. Germline assignment: CDR1 LGHNA and CDR2 YSLEER. The CDR3, as DNA: TGCGCCAGCAGCCAAGTGGACAGGGCCTACGAGCAGTACTTC. Translation gives CASSQVDRAYEQYF.

V and J are TRBV6-1 and TRBJ1-1; D is uncertain. CDR1 MNHNS and CDR2 SASEGT come from the germline V gene. The CDR3 is 14 amino acids. The ends were cut back, 6 bases at V and 4 bases at J, with 15 bases in the middle. As DNA, the CDR3 is TGTGCCAGCAGCCTTTTCACCGGGAGCACTGAAGCTTTCTTT. Its translation is CASSLFTGSTEAFF.